This T cell receptor beta chain was found in a study of OX40 agonist ivuxolimab in advanced cancers. Assay: immunoSEQ multiplex PCR; the TCRdb copy retains only in-frame clones and omits some. The table shows approximately 90,000 clones, with 87% occurring only once. CDR1 SGHDT and CDR2 YYEEEE come from the germline V gene. Unmatched junction bases numbered 10, after V lost 4 bases and J lost 8 bases. CDR3 length equals 15 residues. The V call is TRBV5-6, the J call TRBJ2-1; 9 bases are shared with TRBD1. The source of this sequence is an adult with an advanced solid tumor such as melanoma, head and neck, liver or kidney cancer. The input for sequencing was CD4+ or CD8+ T cells sorted from blood, taken in a trial of the OX40 agonist ivuxolimab. The CDR3 is CASSPERDRADEQFF. DNA of the CDR3: TGTGCCAGCAGCCCCGAACGGGACAGGGCCGATGAGCAGTTCTTC.